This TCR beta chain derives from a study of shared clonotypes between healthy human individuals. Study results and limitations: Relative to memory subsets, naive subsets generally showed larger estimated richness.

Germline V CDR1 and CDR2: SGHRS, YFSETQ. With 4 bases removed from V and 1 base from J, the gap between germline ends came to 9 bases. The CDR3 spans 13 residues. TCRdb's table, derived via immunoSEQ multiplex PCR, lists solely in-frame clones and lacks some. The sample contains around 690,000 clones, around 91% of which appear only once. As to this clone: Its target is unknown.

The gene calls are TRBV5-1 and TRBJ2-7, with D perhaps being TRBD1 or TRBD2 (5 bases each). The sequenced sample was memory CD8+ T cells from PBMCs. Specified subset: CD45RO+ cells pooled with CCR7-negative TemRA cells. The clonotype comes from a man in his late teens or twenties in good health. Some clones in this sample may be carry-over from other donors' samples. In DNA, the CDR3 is TGCGCCAGCAGCCGGGACGGATCCTACGAGCAGTACTTC. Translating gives CASSRDGSYEQYF.